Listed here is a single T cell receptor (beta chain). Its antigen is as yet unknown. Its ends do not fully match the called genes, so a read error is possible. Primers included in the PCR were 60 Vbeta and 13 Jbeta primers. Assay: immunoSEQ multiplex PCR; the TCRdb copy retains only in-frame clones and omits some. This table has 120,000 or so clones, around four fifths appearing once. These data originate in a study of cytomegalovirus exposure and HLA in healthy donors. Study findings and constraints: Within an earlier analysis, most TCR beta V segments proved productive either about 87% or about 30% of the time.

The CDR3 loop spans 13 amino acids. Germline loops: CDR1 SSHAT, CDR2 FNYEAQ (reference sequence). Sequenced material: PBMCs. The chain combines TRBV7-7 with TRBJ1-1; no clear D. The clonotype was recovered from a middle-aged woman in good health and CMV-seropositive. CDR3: CASSLEPETEAFF. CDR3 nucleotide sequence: TGTGCTAGCAGCTTAGAGCCGGAGACTGAAGCTTTCTTT.